The 2 T cell receptor beta chains given below trace back to one sample, sequenced in a study of T cells after yellow fever vaccination. TCRdb re-called the 5' RACE reads with MiXCR, one entry per CDR3 protein. This table holds about 120,000 distinct CDR3 sequences, roughly 9% found once. Specimen: CD8+ T cells sorted from PBMCs, collected on the day of the yellow fever booster vaccination. These receptors all stem from a young man who received the YFV17D yellow fever vaccine.

This clonotype came up a few times. CDR3 bases: TGTGCCAGCAGTTGGGCAGCCTCCTATGAGCAGTTCTTC. The encoded protein is CASSWAASYEQFF. The gene calls are TRBV6-5 and TRBJ2-1; D not resolved. Germline V gives CDR1 MNHEY, CDR2 SVGAGI. The ends were cut back, 4 bases at V and 8 bases at J, with 12 bases in the middle. The CDR3 spans 13 residues.

There are a few counts of this clonotype. This rearrangement joins TRBV10-2 to TRBJ1-6, with a weak D call TRBD1 (5 bases). The V gene's germline CDR1 is WSHSY and CDR2 SAAADI. This CDR3 is 19 amino acids long. With 5 bases removed from V and 0 bases from J, the gap between germline ends came to 20 bases. The CDR3 region has the DNA TGCGCCAGCAGTTTCTCCGGGACCGAGGCCAGCTCCTATAATTCACCCCTCCACTTT. It codes for CASSFSGTEASSYNSPLHF.